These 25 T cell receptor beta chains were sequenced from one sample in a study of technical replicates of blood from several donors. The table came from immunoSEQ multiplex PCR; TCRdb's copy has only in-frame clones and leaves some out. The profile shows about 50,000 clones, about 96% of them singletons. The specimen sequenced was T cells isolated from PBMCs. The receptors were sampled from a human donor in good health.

The CDR3 coding sequence is TGTGCCAGCAGCTTATTACCGGGACTAGCCCACAATGAGCAGTTCTTC. Protein: CASSLLPGLAHNEQFF. This rearrangement joins TRBV7-9 to TRBJ2-1, with 9 nucleotides matching TRBD2. The CDR3 is 16 residues long. The junction had 7 bases not matched to a gene; V was cut back by 2 bases and J by 5 bases. Germline lookup yields CDR1 SEHNR and CDR2 FQNEAQ (reference sequence). The variable domain in full, with the rest retrieved from reference TRBV7-9 and TRBJ2-1, is DTGVSQNPRHKITKRGQNVTFRCDPISEHNRLYWYRQTLGQGPEFLTYFQNEAQLEKSRLLSDRFSAERPKGSFSTLEIQRTEQGDSAMYLCASSLLPGLAHNEQFFGPGTRLTVL.

The CDR3 region is CSVPQGHAKETQYF. DNA of the CDR3: TGCAGCGTTCCCCAGGGACATGCTAAAGAGACCCAGTACTTC. This chain connects TRBV29-1 to TRBJ2-5, with D possibly being TRBD1 (6 bases). CDR1 and CDR2 from the germline V gene are SQVTM and ANQGSEA. The CDR3 is 14 amino acids. Trimming pared 5 bases from V and 3 bases from J, leaving 16 bases between.

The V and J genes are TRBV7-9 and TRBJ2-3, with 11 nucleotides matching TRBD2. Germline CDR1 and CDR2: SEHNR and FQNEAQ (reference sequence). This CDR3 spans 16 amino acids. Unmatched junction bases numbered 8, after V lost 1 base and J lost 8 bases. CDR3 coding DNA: TGTGCCAGCAGCTTAGAGGCGTCTAGCGGGAGGTTTACGCAGTATTTT. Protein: CASSLEASSGRFTQYF.

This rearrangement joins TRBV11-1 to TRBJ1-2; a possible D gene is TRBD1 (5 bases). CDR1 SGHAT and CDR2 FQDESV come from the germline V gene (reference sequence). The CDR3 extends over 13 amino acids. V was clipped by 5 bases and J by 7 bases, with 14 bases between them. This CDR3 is CASSQNQGGGYTF. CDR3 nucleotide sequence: TGTGCCAGCAGCCAAAACCAGGGAGGTGGCTACACCTTC.

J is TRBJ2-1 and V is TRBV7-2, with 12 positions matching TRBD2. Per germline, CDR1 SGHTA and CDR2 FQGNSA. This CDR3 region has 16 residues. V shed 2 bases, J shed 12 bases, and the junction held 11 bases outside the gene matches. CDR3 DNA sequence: TGTGCCAGCAGCTTAAGTAGAGCTAGCGGGAGGGAGGGGCAGTTCTTC. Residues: CASSLSRASGREGQFF.

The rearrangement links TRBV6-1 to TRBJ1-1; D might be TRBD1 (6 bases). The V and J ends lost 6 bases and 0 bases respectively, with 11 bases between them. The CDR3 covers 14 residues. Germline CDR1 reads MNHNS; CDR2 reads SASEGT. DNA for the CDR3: TGTGCCAGCAGGATACAGGGCTTGAACACTGAAGCTTTCTTT. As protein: CASRIQGLNTEAFF.

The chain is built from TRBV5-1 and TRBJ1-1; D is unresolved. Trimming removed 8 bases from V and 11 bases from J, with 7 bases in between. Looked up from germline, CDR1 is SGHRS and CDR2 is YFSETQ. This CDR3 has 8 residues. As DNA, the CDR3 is TGCGCCAGGGTAGATGCTTTCTTT. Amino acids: CARVDAFF.

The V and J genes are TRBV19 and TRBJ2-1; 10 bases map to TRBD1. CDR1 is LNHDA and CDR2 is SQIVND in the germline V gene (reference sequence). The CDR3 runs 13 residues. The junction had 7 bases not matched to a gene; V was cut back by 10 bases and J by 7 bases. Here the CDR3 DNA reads TGTGCCACCGGCCGACAGGGGGCTAATGAGCAGTTCTTC. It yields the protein CATGRQGANEQFF.

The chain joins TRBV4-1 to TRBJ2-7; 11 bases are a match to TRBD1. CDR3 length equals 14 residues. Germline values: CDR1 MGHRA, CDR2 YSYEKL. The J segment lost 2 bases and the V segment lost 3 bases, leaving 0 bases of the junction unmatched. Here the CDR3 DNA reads TGCGCCAGCAGCCAGGGACAGGGGGCCTACGAGCAGTACTTC. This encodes CASSQGQGAYEQYF.

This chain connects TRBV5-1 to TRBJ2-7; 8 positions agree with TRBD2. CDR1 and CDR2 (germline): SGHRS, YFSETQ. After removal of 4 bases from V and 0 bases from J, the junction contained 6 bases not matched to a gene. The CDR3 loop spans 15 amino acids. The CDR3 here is CASSPLAASSYEQYF. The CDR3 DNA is TGCGCCAGCAGCCCACTAGCGGCCAGCTCCTACGAGCAGTACTTC.

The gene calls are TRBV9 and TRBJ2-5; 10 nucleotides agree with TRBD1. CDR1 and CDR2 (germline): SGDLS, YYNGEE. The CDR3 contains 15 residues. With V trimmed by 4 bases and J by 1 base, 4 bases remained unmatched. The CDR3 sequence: CASSNRDRGQETQYF. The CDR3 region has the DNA TGTGCCAGCAGCAACCGGGACAGGGGCCAAGAGACCCAGTACTTC.

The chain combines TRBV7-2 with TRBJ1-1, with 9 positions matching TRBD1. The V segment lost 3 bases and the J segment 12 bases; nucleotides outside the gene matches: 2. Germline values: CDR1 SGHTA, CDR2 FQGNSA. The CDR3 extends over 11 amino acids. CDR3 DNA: TGTGCCAGCAGCTTTACAGGGGGCCCTTTCTTT. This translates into CASSFTGGPFF.

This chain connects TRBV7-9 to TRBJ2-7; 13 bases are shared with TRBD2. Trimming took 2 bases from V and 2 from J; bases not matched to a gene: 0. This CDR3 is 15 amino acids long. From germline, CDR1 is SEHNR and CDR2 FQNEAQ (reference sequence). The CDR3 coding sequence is TGTGCCAGCAGCTTAACTAGCGGGAGGGCCTACGAGCAGTACTTC. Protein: CASSLTSGRAYEQYF.

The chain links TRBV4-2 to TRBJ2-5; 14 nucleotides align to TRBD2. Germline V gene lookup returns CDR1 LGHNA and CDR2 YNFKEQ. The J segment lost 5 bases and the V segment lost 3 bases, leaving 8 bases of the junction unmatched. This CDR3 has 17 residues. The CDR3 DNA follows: TGTGCCAGCAGCCACCCCGGGACTAGCGGGGGACGGGAGACCCAGTACTTC. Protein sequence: CASSHPGTSGGRETQYF.

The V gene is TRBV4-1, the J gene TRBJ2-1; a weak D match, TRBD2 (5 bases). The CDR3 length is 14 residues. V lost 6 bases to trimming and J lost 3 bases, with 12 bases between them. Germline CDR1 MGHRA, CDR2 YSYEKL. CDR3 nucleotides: TGCGCCAGCAGACCCGGGGTTCACTACAATGAGCAGTTCTTC. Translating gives CASRPGVHYNEQFF.

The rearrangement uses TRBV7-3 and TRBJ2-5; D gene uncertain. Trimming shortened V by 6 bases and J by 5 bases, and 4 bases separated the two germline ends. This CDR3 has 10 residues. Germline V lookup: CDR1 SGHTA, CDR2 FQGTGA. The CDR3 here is CASSSETQYF. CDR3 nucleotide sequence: TGTGCCAGCAGTTCGGAGACCCAGTACTTC.

The CDR3 is CASSLDGGLYQETQYF. In nucleotides, the CDR3 is TGTGCCAGCAGCTTGGACGGGGGGCTGTACCAAGAGACCCAGTACTTC. The chain combines TRBV5-5 with TRBJ2-5; D is perhaps TRBD2 (7 bases). The V and J ends lost 0 bases and 0 bases respectively, with 12 bases between them. The CDR3 sequence is 16 residues long. Germline V gene lookup returns CDR1 SGHKS and CDR2 YYEKEE (reference sequence).

This CDR3 reads CASSNDPEGQYF. The DNA of the CDR3 is TGCGCCAGCAGCAACGACCCCGAGGGGCAGTACTTC. V usage is TRBV5-1 and J usage is TRBJ2-7; D possibly corresponds to TRBD2 (5 bases). Germline V CDR1 and CDR2: SGHRS, YFSETQ. The CDR3 has 12 residues. Trimming took 4 bases from V and 9 from J, leaving 14 bases between them.

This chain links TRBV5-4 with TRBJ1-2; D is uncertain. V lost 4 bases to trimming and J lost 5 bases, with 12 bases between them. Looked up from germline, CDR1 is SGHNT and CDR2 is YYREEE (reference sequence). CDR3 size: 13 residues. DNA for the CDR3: TGTGCCAGCAGCGATTTTTCGAGGTATGGCTACACCTTC. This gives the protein CASSDFSRYGYTF.

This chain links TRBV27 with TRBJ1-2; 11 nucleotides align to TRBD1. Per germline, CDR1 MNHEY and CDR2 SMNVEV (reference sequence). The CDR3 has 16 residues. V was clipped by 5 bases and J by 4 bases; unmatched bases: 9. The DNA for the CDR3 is TGTGCCAGCAGTCCGCATGTCGGGACAGGGGGCTATGGCTACACCTTC. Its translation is CASSPHVGTGGYGYTF.

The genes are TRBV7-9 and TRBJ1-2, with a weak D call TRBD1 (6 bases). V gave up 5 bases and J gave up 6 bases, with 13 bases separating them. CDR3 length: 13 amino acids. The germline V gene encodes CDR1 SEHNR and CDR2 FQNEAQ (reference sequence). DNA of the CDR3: TGTGCCAGCAGCCGCGACAGGAGACATGGCTACACCTTC. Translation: CASSRDRRHGYTF.

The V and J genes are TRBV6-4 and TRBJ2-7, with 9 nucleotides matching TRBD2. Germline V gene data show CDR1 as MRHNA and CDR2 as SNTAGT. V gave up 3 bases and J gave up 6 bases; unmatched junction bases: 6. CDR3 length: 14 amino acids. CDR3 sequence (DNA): TGTGCCAGCAGTGAGATAGCGGGAGCTCCCGAGCAGTACTTC. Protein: CASSEIAGAPEQYF.

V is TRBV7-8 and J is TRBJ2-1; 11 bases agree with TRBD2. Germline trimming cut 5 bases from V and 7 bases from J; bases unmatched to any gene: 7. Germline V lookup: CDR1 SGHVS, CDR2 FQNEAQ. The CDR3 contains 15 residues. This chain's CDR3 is CASSPLAGGGNEQFF. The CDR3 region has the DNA TGTGCCAGCAGCCCGCTAGCGGGAGGAGGGAATGAGCAGTTCTTC.

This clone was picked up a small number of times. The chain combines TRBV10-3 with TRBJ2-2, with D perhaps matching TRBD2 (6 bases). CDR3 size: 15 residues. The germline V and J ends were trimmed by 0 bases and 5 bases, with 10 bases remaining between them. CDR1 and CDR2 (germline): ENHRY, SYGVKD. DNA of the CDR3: TGTGCCATCAGTGAGTCTTCAGGGAGGACCGGGGAGCTGTTTTTT. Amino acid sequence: CAISESSGRTGELFF.

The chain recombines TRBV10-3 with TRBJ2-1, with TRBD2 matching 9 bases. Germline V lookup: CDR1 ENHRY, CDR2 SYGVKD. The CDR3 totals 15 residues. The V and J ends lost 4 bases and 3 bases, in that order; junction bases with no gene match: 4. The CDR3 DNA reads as TGTGCCATCAGTGTAGGACTAGCGAGCTACAATGAGCAGTTCTTC. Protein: CAISVGLASYNEQFF.